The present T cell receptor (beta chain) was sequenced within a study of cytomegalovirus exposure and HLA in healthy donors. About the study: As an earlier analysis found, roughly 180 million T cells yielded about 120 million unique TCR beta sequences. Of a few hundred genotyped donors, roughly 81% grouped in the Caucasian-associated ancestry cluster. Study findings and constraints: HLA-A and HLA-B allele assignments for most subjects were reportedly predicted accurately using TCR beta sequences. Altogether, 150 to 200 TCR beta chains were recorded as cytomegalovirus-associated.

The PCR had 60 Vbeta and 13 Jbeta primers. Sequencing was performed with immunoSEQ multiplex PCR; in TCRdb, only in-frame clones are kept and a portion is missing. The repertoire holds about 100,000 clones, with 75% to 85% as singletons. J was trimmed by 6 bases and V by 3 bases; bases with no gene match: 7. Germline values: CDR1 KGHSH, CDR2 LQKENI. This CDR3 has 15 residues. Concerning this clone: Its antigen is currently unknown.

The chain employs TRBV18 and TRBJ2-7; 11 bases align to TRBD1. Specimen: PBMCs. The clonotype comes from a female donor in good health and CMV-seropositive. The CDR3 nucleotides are TGTGCCAGCTCACCCTCCGGGACAGGGGGGTCCGAGCAGTACTTC. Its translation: CASSPSGTGGSEQYF.